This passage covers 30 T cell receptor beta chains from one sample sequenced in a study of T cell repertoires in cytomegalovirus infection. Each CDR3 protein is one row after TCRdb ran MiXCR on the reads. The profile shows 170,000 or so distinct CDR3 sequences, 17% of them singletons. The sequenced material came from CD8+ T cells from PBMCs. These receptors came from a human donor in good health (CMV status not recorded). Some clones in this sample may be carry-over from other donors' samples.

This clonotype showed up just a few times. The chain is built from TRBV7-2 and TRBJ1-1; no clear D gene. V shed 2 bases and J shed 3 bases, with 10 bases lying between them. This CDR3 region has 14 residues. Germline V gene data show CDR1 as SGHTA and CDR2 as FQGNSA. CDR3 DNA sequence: TGTGCCAGCAGCTTACCGGGGTGGGACACTGAAGCTTTCTTT. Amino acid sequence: CASSLPGWDTEAFF.

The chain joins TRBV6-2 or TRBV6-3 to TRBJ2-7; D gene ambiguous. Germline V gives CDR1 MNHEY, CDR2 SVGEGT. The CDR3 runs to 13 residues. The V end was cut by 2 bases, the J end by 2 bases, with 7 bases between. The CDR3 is CASSYVGPYEQYF. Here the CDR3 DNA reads TGTGCCAGCAGTTACGTTGGGCCCTACGAGCAGTACTTC.

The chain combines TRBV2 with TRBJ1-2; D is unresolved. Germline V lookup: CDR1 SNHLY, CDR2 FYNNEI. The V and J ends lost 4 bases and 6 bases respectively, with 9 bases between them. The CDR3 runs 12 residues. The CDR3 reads CASSGSKNGYTF. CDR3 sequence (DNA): TGTGCCAGCAGTGGTTCTAAGAATGGCTACACCTTC.

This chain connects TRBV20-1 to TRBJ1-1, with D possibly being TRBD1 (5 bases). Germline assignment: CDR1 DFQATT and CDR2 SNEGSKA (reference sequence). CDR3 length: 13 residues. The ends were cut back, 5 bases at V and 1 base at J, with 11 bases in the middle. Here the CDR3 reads CSASGPWNTEAFF. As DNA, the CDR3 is TGCAGTGCTTCAGGGCCCTGGAACACTGAAGCTTTCTTT.

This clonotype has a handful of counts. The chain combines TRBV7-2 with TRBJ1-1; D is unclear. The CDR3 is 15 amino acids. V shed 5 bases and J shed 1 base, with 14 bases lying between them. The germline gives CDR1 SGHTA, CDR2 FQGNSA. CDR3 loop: CASSPRPAGNTEAFF. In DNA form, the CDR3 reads TGTGCCAGCAGCCCCCGACCGGCGGGGAACACTGAAGCTTTCTTT.

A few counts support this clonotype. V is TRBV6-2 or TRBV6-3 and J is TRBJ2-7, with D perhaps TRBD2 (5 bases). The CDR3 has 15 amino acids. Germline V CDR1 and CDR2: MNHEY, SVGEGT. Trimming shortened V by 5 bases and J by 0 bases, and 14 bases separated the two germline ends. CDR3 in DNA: TGTGCCAGCAGTCATGGACGGGGAAGCTCCTACGAGCAGTACTTC. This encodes CASSHGRGSSYEQYF.

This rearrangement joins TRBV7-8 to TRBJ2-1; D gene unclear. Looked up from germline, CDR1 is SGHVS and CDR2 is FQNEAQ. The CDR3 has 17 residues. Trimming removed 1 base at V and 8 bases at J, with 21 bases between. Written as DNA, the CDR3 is TGTGCCAGCAGCTTAGGGGTCCGGACCCACACCGACGATGAGCAGTTCTTC. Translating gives CASSLGVRTHTDDEQFF. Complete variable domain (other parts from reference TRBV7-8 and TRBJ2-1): GAGVSQSPRYKVAKRGQDVALRCDPISGHVSLFWYQQALGQGPEFLTYFQNEAQLDKSGLPSDRFFAERPEGSVSTLKIQRTQQEDSAVYLCASSLGVRTHTDDEQFFGPGTRLTVL.

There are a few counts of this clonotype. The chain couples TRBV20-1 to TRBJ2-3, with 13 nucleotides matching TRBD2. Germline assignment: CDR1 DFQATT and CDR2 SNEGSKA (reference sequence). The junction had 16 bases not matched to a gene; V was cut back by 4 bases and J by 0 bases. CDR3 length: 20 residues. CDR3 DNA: TGCAGTGCTATCATCCCGGGACTAGCGGGGATAAGGTCTAGCACAGATACGCAGTATTTT. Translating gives CSAIIPGLAGIRSSTDTQYF.

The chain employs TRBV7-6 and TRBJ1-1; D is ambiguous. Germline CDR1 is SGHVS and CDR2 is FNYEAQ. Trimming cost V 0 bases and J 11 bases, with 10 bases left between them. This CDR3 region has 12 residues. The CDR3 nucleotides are TGTGCCAGCAGCTTAGCGGCGGAGGAGGCTTTCTTT. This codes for CASSLAAEEAFF.

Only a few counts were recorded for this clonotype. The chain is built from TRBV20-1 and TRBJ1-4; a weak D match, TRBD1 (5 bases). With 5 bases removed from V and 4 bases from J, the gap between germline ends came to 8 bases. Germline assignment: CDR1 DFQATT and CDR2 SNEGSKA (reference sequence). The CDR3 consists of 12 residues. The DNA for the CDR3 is TGCAGTGCTCAGGGCCTTAATGAAAAACTGTTTTTT. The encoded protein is CSAQGLNEKLFF.

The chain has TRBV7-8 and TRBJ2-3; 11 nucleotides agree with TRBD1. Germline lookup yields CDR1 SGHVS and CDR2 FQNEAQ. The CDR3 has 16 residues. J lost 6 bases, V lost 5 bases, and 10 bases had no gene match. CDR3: CASSGSRTGGFDTQYF. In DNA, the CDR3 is TGTGCCAGCAGCGGCTCCCGGACAGGGGGCTTCGATACGCAGTATTTT.

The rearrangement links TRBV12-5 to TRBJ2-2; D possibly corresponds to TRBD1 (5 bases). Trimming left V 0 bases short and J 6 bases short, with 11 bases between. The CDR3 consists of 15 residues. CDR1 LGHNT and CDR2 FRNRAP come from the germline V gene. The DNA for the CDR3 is TGTGCTAGTGGTTTGGTAAAGTCAGGGTCCGGGGAGCTGTTTTTT. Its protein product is CASGLVKSGSGELFF. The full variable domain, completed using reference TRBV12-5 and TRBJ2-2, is DARVTQTPRHKVTEMGQEVTMRCQPILGHNTVFWYRQTMMQGLELLAYFRNRAPLDDSGMPKDRFSAEMPDATLATLKIQPSEPRDSAVYFCASGLVKSGSGELFFGEGSRLTVL.

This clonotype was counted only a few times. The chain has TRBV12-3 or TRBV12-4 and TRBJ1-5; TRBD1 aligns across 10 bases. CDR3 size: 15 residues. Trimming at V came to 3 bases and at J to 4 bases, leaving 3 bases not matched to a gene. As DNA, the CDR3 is TGTGCCAGCAGTTTGGCGGGACAGGGGAATCAGCCCCAGCATTTT. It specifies CASSLAGQGNQPQHF.

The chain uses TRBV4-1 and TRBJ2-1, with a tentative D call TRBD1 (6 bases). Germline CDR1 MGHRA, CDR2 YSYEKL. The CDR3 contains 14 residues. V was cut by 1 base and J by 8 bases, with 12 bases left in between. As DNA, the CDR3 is TGCGCCAGCAGCCAAGGACAGGCGCGATATGAGCAGTTCTTC. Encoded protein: CASSQGQARYEQFF.

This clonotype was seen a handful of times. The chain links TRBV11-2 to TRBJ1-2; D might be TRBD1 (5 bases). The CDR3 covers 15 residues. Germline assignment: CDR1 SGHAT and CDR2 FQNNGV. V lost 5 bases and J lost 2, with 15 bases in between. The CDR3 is CASSHTGTANYGYTF. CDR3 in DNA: TGTGCCAGCAGCCATACGGGGACGGCGAACTATGGCTACACCTTC.

In nucleotides, the CDR3 is TGTGCCAGCAGCGCCCCCCGCACAGATACGCAGTATTTT. Its protein is CASSAPRTDTQYF. The rearrangement joins TRBV13 to TRBJ2-3; D is undetermined. Germline V gene sequence: CDR1 PRHDT, CDR2 FYEKMQ (reference sequence). This CDR3 has 13 amino acids. Deletions cut 5 bases from V and 1 base from J, with 7 bases between.

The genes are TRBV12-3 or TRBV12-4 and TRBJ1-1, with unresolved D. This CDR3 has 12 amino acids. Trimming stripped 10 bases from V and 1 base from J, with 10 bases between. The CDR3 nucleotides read TGTGCCATCATCCCCGGGAACACTGAAGCTTTCTTT. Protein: CAIIPGNTEAFF.

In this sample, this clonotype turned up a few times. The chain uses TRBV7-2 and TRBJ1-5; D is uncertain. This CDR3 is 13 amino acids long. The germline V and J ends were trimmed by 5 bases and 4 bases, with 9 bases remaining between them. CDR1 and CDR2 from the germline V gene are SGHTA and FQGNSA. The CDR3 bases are TGTGCCAGCAGCCAGATGGGGAATCAGCCCCAGCATTTT. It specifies CASSQMGNQPQHF.

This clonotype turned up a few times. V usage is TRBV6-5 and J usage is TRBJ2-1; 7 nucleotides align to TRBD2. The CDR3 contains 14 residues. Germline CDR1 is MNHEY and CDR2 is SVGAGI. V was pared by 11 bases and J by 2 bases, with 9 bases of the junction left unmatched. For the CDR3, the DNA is TGTGCCCCAAGGTCCCTAGCGGCCTACAATGAGCAGTTCTTC. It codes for CAPRSLAAYNEQFF.

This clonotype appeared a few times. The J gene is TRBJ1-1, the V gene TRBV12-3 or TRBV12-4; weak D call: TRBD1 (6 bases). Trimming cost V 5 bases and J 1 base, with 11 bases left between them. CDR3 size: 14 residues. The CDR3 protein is CASSPTGSNTEAFF. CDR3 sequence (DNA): TGTGCCAGCAGTCCAACAGGGTCGAACACTGAAGCTTTCTTT.

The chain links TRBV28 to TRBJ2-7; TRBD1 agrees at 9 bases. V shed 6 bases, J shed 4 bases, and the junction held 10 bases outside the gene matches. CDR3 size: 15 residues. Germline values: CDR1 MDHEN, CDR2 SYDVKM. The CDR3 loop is CASRQLGTGIYEQYF. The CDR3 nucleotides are TGTGCCAGCAGACAACTCGGGACAGGGATTTACGAGCAGTACTTC. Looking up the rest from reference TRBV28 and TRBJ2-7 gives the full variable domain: DVKVTQSSRYLVKRTGEKVFLECVQDMDHENMFWYRQDPGLGLRLIYFSYDVKMKEKGDIPEGYSVSREKKERFSLILESASTNQTSMYLCASRQLGTGIYEQYFGPGTRLTVT.

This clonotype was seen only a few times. The CDR3 DNA sequence: TGTGCCAGCAGCCAAGATGACAGGGGGAGTCAGCCCCAGCATTTT. This gives the protein CASSQDDRGSQPQHF. The chain joins TRBV4-2 to TRBJ1-5; 9 bases match TRBD1. The CDR3 extends over 15 amino acids. Trimming took 0 bases from V and 6 from J; bases not matched to a gene: 3. Germline CDR1 and CDR2: LGHNA and YNFKEQ.

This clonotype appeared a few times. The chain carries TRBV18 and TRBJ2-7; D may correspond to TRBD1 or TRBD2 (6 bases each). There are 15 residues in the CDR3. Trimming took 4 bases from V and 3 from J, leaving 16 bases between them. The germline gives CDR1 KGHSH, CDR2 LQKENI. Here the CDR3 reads CASSRMGGKDYEQYF. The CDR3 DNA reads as TGTGCCAGCTCACGAATGGGGGGCAAAGACTACGAGCAGTACTTC.

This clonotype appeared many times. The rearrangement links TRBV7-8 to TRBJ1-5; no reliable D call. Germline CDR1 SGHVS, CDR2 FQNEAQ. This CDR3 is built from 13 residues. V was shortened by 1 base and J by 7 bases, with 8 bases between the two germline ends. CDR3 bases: TGTGCCAGCAGCTTAGAGATCGGACAGCCCCAGCATTTT. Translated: CASSLEIGQPQHF.

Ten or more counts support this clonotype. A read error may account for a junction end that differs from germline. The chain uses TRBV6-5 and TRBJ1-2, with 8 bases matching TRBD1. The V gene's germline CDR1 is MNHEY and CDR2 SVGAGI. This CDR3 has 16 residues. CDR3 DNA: TGTGCCAGCAGTCACTCCGGGACAGGATCTTTCTATGGCTACACCTTC. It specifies CASSHSGTGSFYGYTF.

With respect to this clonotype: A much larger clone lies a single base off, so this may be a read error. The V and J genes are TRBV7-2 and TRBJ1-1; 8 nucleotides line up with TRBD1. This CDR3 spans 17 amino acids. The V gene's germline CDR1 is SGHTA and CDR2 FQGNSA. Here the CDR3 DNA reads TGTGCCAGCAACTTACCCGTCAAAGGGCAGGGGGCCACTGAAGCTTTCTTT. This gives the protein CASNLPVKGQGATEAFF.

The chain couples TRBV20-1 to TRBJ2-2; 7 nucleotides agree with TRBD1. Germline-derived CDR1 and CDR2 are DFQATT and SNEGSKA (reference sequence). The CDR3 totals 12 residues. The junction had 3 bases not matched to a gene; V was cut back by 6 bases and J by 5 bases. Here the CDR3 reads CSAVQGTGELFF. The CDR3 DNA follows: TGCAGTGCGGTACAGGGGACCGGGGAGCTGTTTTTT.

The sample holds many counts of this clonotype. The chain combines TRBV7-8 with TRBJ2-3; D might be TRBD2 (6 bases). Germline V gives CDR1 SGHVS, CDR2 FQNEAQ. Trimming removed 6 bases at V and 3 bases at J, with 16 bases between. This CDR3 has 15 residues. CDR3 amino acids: CASSSHRLVTDTQYF. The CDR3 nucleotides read TGTGCCAGCAGTTCCCACCGACTAGTGACAGATACGCAGTATTTT.

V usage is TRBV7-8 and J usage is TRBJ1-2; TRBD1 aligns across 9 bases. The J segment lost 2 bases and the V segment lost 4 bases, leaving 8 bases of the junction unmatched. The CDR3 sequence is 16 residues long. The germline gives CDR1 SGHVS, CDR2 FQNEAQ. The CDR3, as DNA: TGTGCCAGCAGCTCCAACCCGACAGGGGGAAACTATGGCTACACCTTC. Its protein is CASSSNPTGGNYGYTF.

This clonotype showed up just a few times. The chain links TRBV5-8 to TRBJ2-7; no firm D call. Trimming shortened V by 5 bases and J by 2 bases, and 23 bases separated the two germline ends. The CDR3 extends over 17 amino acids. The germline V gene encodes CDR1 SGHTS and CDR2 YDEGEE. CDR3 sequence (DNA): TGTGCCAGCAGTCCCCCCGTTGAGTTCCTAAGTGCCTACGAGCAGTACTTC. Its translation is CASSPPVEFLSAYEQYF.